This passage covers 20 T cell receptor beta chains from one sample sequenced in a study of PD-1 blockade in classical Hodgkin lymphoma. Repertoires were generated with immunoSEQ multiplex PCR, while TCRdb's copy carries only in-frame clones and drops some. The repertoire holds tens of thousands of clones, with about 80% as singletons. Time point defined: cycle 4 day 1 (C4D1), after less than 7 weeks of nivolumab. Every patient had relapsed following autologous stem cell transplantation, and cohorts differed in brentuximab vedotin exposure. The sample in question was peripheral blood mononuclear cells (PBMCs), obtained before the fourth cycle of nivolumab. These receptors all come from a human donor with classical Hodgkin lymphoma.

This chain joins TRBV28 and TRBJ1-1; D not certain. CDR3 length equals 15 residues. The V and J ends lost 8 bases and 0 bases respectively, with 16 bases between them. Germline CDR1 is MDHEN and CDR2 is SYDVKM. CDR3 sequence: CASLPRAGMNTEAFF. The CDR3 DNA sequence: TGTGCCAGCCTTCCCCGGGCGGGTATGAACACTGAAGCTTTCTTT.

This clone has at least ten counts. The CDR3 nucleotides are TGTGCCAGCAGCTCAGGGGGCGGAGGATTCTACGAGCAGTACTTC. Amino acids: CASSSGGGGFYEQYF. The J gene is TRBJ2-7, the V gene TRBV7-8, with TRBD1 matching 8 bases. The CDR3 is 15 residues long. Trimming removed 4 bases from V and 3 bases from J; junction bases left unmatched: 8. Germline V CDR1 and CDR2: SGHVS, FQNEAQ.

The chain links TRBV9 to TRBJ2-1, with 10 bases identical to TRBD2. This CDR3 contains 15 residues. Germline values: CDR1 SGDLS, CDR2 YYNGEE. The V and J ends lost 4 bases and 8 bases, in that order; junction bases with no gene match: 9. CDR3 nucleotides: TGTGCCAGCAGCCCCTTAGCGGGAGGAGGCTATGAGCAGTTCTTC. This gives the protein CASSPLAGGGYEQFF.

V usage is TRBV18 and J usage is TRBJ2-3, with TRBD2 identical over 10 bases. Trimming removed 3 bases from V and 3 bases from J; junction bases left unmatched: 6. The germline CDR1 and CDR2 sequences are KGHSH and LQKENI. The CDR3 loop spans 16 amino acids. Here the CDR3 reads CASSPTPSGRTDTQYF. The DNA for the CDR3 is TGTGCCAGCTCACCCACCCCTAGCGGGAGAACAGATACGCAGTATTTT.

This chain connects TRBV7-2 to TRBJ1-5; 7 bases are a match to TRBD1. This CDR3 contains 15 residues. With V trimmed by 2 bases and J by 4 bases, 5 bases remained unmatched. Germline CDR1 SGHTA, CDR2 FQGNSA. The CDR3 protein is CASSLTGTANQPQHF. The CDR3 region has the DNA TGTGCCAGCAGCTTAACCGGGACAGCTAATCAGCCCCAGCATTTT. The variable domain in full, completed from reference TRBV7-2 and TRBJ1-5, reads GAGVSQSPSNKVTEKGKDVELRCDPISGHTALYWYRQSLGQGLEFLIYFQGNSAPDKSGLPSDRFSAERTGGSVSTLTIQRTQQEDSAVYLCASSLTGTANQPQHFGDGTRLSIL.

This clone occurred once. V and J are TRBV5-1 and TRBJ2-2; D gene uncertain. Per the germline V gene, CDR1 is SGHRS and CDR2 is YFSETQ. V was clipped by 1 base and J by 3 bases, with 10 bases between them. The CDR3 sequence is 15 residues long. The CDR3 DNA reads TGCGCCAGCAGCTTGTCAGGTTCGGACACCGGGGAGCTGTTTTTT. Residues: CASSLSGSDTGELFF. Based on the CDR3 plus reference TRBV5-1 and TRBJ2-2, the full variable domain is KAGVTQTPRYLIKTRGQQVTLSCSPISGHRSVSWYQQTPGQGLQFLFEYFSETQRNKGNFPGRFSGRQFSNSRSEMNVSTLELGDSALYLCASSLSGSDTGELFFGEGSRLTVL.

The rearrangement links TRBV2 to TRBJ2-2; D unclear. Germline V lookup: CDR1 SNHLY, CDR2 FYNNEI. CDR3 length equals 13 residues. The V and J ends lost 7 bases and 4 bases respectively, with 10 bases between them. The CDR3 here is CASNIHPTGELFF. As DNA, the CDR3 is TGTGCCAGCAATATCCACCCCACCGGGGAGCTGTTTTTT.

This chain connects TRBV6-5 to TRBJ1-1; no clear D gene. The CDR3 consists of 16 residues. Per germline, CDR1 MNHEY and CDR2 SVGAGI. Trimming stripped 4 bases from V and 2 bases from J, with 17 bases between. CDR3: CASSSPVPGFNTEAFF. The CDR3 coding sequence is TGTGCCAGCAGTTCCCCAGTGCCCGGGTTCAACACTGAAGCTTTCTTT.

With regard to this clone: The sample carries other DNA sequences with the same CDR3. The chain joins TRBV5-1 to TRBJ2-7; the D is unclear. There are 12 residues in the CDR3. Per germline, CDR1 SGHRS and CDR2 YFSETQ. V shed 3 bases and J shed 4 bases, with 8 bases lying between them. CDR3 coding DNA: TGCGCCAGCAGCTCCGAAGGATACGAGCAGTACTTC. It encodes CASSSEGYEQYF. The full variable domain, with the rest looked up from reference TRBV5-1 and TRBJ2-7, is KAGVTQTPRYLIKTRGQQVTLSCSPISGHRSVSWYQQTPGQGLQFLFEYFSETQRNKGNFPGRFSGRQFSNSRSEMNVSTLELGDSALYLCASSSEGYEQYFGPGTRLTVT.

The table lists this clone with a few counts. The chain links TRBV6-1 to TRBJ1-2, with D possibly TRBD1 on 6 matching bases. The CDR3 is made up of 15 amino acids. Germline assignment: CDR1 MNHNS and CDR2 SASEGT. V lost 4 bases to trimming and J lost 0 bases, with 12 bases between them. The CDR3 DNA follows: TGTGCCAGCAGTGGCTACAGGGCTGCTAACTATGGCTACACCTTC. Translation gives CASSGYRAANYGYTF.

The rearrangement links TRBV27 to TRBJ2-3; D remains ambiguous. V was pared by 1 base and J by 2 bases, with 7 bases between. The CDR3 loop spans 14 amino acids. Germline CDR1 is MNHEY and CDR2 is SMNVEV (reference sequence). The CDR3 region is CASSLFQYTDTQYF. As DNA, the CDR3 is TGTGCCAGCAGTTTATTCCAATACACAGATACGCAGTATTTT.

The V and J genes are TRBV5-1 and TRBJ2-7; possible D gene TRBD1, 5 bases. From germline, CDR1 is SGHRS and CDR2 YFSETQ. The V end lost 4 bases, the J end lost 1 base, and 12 bases lay between the germline ends. CDR3 length: 14 amino acids. CDR3 in amino acids: CASSLPTGSYEQYF. In nucleotides, the CDR3 is TGCGCCAGCAGCCTCCCAACAGGTTCCTACGAGCAGTACTTC.

The chain combines TRBV18 with TRBJ2-1, with TRBD1 identical over 9 bases. The length of the CDR3 is 16 residues. Germline assignment: CDR1 KGHSH and CDR2 LQKENI. After removal of 3 bases from V and 2 bases from J, the junction contained 5 bases not matched to a gene. The CDR3 reads CASSPPGTGTYNEQFF. CDR3 sequence (DNA): TGTGCCAGCTCACCCCCCGGGACAGGGACCTACAATGAGCAGTTCTTC. Full variable domain (missing parts from reference TRBV18 and TRBJ2-1): NAGVMQNPRHLVRRRGQEARLRCSPMKGHSHVYWYRQLPEEGLKFMVYLQKENIIDESGMPKERFSAEFPKEGPSILRIQQVVRGDSAAYFCASSPPGTGTYNEQFFGPGTRLTVL.

The V gene is TRBV18, the J gene TRBJ2-7, with D unclear. Germline CDR1 KGHSH, CDR2 LQKENI. This CDR3 contains 13 residues. Trimming pared 3 bases from V and 4 bases from J, leaving 10 bases between. The DNA for the CDR3 is TGTGCCAGCTCACCCTTGGGCAGTTACGAGCAGTACTTC. Translation gives CASSPLGSYEQYF. The full variable domain, in which reference TRBV18 and TRBJ2-7 provide the parts outside the CDR3, is NAGVMQNPRHLVRRRGQEARLRCSPMKGHSHVYWYRQLPEEGLKFMVYLQKENIIDESGMPKERFSAEFPKEGPSILRIQQVVRGDSAAYFCASSPLGSYEQYFGPGTRLTVT.

The rearrangement uses TRBV5-1 and TRBJ2-1; 9 bases fit TRBD2. The CDR3 loop spans 16 amino acids. The ends lost 0 bases at V and 7 bases at J; junction bases unmatched: 8. CDR1 and CDR2 (germline): SGHRS, YFSETQ. CDR3 in amino acids: CASSLDSSGIRNEQFF. CDR3 nucleotide sequence: TGCGCCAGCAGCTTGGATTCTAGCGGGATTCGTAATGAGCAGTTCTTC.

In its sample, this clone was seen a few times. The chain has TRBV11-2 and TRBJ2-3; D call uncertain. From germline, CDR1 is SGHAT and CDR2 FQNNGV. V lost 1 base and J 0 bases, leaving 8 bases between the germline ends. The CDR3 length is 15 residues. This CDR3 reads CASSLVVPSTDTQYF. The CDR3, as DNA: TGTGCCAGCAGCTTAGTAGTTCCAAGCACAGATACGCAGTATTTT.

This clone appeared a few times. The chain couples TRBV6-1 to TRBJ2-1, with TRBD2 matching 13 bases. Germline-derived CDR1 and CDR2 are MNHNS and SASEGT. CDR3 size: 19 residues. The ends lost 3 bases at V and 2 bases at J; junction bases unmatched: 10. The CDR3 region is CASSEEGLAGISPYNEQFF. The DNA for the CDR3 is TGTGCCAGCAGTGAGGAGGGACTAGCGGGGATCAGCCCCTACAATGAGCAGTTCTTC.

In DNA, the CDR3 is TGTGCCAGCAGCTTAGGGCTAGCGGGTCAAGAGACCCAGTACTTC. It translates to CASSLGLAGQETQYF. The chain uses TRBV7-9 and TRBJ2-5; 8 positions match TRBD2. The V gene's germline CDR1 is SEHNR and CDR2 FQNEAQ (reference sequence). The V segment lost 1 base and the J segment 2 bases; nucleotides outside the gene matches: 3. The CDR3 has 15 amino acids.

The genes are TRBV5-4 and TRBJ2-1; 7 bases match TRBD2. V lost 2 bases and J lost 7; bases outside the gene matches: 3. The CDR3 runs to 13 residues. Germline V gene data show CDR1 as SGHNT and CDR2 as YYREEE (reference sequence). The CDR3 DNA is TGTGCCAGCAGCTTATGGGGGGGGAATGAGCAGTTCTTC. This codes for CASSLWGGNEQFF.

V is TRBV19 and J is TRBJ2-5, with TRBD2 identical over 7 bases. The ends lost 4 bases at V and 9 bases at J; junction bases unmatched: 8. The germline V gene has CDR1 LNHDA and CDR2 SQIVND (reference sequence). This CDR3 has 13 residues. CDR3 protein: CASSSPWAGAQYF. The CDR3 DNA reads TGTGCCAGTAGTAGCCCCTGGGCGGGGGCCCAGTACTTC. Filled out from reference TRBV19 and TRBJ2-5, the complete variable domain reads DGGITQSPKYLFRKEGQNVTLSCEQNLNHDAMYWYRQDPGQGLRLIYYSQIVNDFQKGDIAEGYSVSREKKESFPLTVTSAQKNPTAFYLCASSSPWAGAQYFGPGTRLLVL.